The clone carrying this TCR beta chain was counted at least ten times. Its antigen is unknown. The source material, RNA transcripts, was used to amplify TCR beta CDR3 regions. A first-round RT-PCR of the TCR CDR3 used the HTBI primer set. TCRdb recomputed calls from the multiplex PCR reads with MiXCR, one row per CDR3 protein. Of hundreds of thousands of distinct CDR3 sequences in the sample, approximately 20% were seen once. Trimming cost V 3 bases and J 3 bases, with 9 bases left between them. CDR3 length: 12 amino acids. The germline CDR1 and CDR2 sequences are DFQATT and SNEGSKA (reference sequence). The data belong to a study of T cells in Graves' hyperthyroidism and ophthalmopathy. Findings and caveats of the study: The blood repertoire included most of the expanded thyroid clonotypes above 0.001. Ophthalmopathy, as predicted by the model, came a median around 7 months after the prediction.

The sequenced sample was blood. The chain joins TRBV20-1 to TRBJ2-7, with D perhaps TRBD2 (5 bases). This sequence was found in a man aged 30 to 45 with Graves' ophthalmopathy. CDR3 in DNA: TGCAGTGCTAGGGCAGGAGGCTACGAGCAGTACTTC. Protein product: CSARAGGYEQYF.